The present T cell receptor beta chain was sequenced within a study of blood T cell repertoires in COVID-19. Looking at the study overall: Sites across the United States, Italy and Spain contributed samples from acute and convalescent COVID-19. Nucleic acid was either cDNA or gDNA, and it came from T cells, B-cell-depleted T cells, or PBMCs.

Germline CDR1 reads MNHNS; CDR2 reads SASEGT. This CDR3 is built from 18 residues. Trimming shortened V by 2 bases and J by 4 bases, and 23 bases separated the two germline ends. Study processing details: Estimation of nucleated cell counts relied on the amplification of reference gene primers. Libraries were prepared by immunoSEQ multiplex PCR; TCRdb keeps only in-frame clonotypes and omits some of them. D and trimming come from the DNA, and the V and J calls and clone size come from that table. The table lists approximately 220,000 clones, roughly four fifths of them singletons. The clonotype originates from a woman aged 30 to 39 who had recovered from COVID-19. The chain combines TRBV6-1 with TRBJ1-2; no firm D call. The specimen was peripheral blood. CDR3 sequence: CASSEFPPFGQVFYGYTF. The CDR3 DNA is TGTGCCAGCAGTGAATTCCCCCCCTTTGGGCAAGTCTTCTATGGCTACACCTTC.